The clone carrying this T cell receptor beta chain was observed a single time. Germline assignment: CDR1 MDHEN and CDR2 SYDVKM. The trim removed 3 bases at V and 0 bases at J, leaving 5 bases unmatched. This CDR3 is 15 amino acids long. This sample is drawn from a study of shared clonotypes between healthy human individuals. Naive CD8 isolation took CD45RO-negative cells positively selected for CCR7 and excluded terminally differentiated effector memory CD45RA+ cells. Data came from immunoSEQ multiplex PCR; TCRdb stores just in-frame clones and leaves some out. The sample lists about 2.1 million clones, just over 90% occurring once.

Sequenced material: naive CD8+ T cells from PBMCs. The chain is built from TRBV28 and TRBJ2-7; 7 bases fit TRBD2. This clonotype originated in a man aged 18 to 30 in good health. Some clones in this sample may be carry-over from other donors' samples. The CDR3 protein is CASSLFGEGSYEQYF. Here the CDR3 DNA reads TGTGCCAGCAGTTTGTTCGGGGAGGGCTCCTACGAGCAGTACTTC.